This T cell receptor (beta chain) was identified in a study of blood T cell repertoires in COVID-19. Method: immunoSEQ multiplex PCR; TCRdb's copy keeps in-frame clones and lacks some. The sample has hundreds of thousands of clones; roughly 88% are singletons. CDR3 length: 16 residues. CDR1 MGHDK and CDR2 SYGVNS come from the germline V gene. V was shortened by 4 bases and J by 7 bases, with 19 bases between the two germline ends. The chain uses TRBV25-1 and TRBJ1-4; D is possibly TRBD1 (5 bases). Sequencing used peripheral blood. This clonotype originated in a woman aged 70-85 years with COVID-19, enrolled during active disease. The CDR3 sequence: CASSAPRAGHSEKLFF. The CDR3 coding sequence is TGTGCCAGCAGTGCCCCCCGGGCAGGGCATAGTGAAAAACTGTTTTTT.